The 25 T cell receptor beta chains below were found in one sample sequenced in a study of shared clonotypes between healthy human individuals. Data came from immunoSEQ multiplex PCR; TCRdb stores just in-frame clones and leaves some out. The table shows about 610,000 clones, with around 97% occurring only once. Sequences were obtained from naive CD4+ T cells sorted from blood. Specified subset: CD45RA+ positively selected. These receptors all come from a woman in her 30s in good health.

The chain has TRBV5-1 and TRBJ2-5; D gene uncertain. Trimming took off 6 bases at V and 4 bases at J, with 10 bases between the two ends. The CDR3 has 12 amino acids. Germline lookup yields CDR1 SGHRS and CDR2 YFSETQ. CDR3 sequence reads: CASKLGSETQYF. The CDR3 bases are TGCGCCAGCAAACTTGGGTCAGAGACCCAGTACTTC. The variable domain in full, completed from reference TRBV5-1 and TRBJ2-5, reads KAGVTQTPRYLIKTRGQQVTLSCSPISGHRSVSWYQQTPGQGLQFLFEYFSETQRNKGNFPGRFSGRQFSNSRSEMNVSTLELGDSALYLCASKLGSETQYFGPGTRLLVL.

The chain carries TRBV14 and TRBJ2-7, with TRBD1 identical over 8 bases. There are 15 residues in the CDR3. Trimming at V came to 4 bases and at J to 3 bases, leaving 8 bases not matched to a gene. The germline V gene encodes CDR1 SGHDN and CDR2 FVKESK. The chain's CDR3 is CASSRVYGTGYEQYF. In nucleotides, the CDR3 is TGTGCCAGCAGCCGGGTTTACGGGACAGGCTACGAGCAGTACTTC.

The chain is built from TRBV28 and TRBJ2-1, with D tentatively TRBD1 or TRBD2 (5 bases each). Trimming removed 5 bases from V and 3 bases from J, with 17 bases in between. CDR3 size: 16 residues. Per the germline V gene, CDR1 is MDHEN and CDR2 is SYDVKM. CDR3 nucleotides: TGTGCCAGCAGTGGCGGGCACATGGGACGCTACAATGAGCAGTTCTTC. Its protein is CASSGGHMGRYNEQFF.

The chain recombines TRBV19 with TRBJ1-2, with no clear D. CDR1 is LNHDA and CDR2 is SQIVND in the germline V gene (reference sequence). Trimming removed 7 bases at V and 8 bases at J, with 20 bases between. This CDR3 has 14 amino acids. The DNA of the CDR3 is TGTGCCAGTACCCCCCAAGACCGAGCTCGGGGCTACACCTTC. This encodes CASTPQDRARGYTF.

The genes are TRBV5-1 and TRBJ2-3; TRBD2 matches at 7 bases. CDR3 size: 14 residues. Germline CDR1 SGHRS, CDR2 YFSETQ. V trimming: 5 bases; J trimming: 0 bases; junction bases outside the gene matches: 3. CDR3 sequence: CASREGLSTDTQYF. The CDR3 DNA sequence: TGCGCCAGCAGAGAGGGACTAAGCACAGATACGCAGTATTTT.

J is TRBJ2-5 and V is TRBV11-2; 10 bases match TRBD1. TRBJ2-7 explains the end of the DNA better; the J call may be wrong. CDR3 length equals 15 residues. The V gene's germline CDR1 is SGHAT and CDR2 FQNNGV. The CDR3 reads CASSRGQGGFYEQYF. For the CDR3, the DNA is TGTGCCAGCAGCCGAGGACAGGGGGGTTTTTACGAGCAGTACTTC.

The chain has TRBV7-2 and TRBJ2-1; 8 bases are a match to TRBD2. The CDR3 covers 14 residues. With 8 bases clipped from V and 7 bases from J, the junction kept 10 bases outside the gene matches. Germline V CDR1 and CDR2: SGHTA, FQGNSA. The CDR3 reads CASGRDGRANEQFF. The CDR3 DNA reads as TGTGCCAGCGGGCGGGACGGGAGGGCAAATGAGCAGTTCTTC.

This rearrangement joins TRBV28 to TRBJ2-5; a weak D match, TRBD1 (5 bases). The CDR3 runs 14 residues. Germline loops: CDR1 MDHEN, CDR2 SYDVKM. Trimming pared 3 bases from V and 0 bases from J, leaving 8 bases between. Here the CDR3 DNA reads TGTGCCAGCAGTTTGTGGGGCAACCAAGAGACCCAGTACTTC. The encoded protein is CASSLWGNQETQYF.

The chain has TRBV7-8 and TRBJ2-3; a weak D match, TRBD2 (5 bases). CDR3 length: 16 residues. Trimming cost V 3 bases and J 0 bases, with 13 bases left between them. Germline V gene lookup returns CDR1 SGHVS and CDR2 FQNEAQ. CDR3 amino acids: CASSLLLARSTDTQYF. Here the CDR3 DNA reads TGTGCCAGCAGCTTGCTTCTAGCCCGGAGCACAGATACGCAGTATTTT.

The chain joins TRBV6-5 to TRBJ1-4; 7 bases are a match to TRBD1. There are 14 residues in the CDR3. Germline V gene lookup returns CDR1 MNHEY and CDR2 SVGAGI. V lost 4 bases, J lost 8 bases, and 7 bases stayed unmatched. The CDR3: CASSLQGLREKLFF. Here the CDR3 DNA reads TGTGCCAGCAGTTTACAGGGGCTGAGGGAAAAACTGTTTTTT.

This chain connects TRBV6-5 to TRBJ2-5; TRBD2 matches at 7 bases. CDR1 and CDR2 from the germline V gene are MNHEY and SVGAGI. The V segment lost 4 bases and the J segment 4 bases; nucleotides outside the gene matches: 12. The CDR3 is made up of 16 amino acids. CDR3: CASSSPSGVSGETQYF. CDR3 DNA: TGTGCCAGCAGTTCCCCTAGCGGCGTCTCCGGAGAGACCCAGTACTTC.

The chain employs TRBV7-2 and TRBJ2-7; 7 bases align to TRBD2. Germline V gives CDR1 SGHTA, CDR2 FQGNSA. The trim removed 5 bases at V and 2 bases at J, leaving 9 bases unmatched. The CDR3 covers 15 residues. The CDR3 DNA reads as TGTGCCAGCAGCCCCTGGGCTGGACTAGCCTACGAGCAGTACTTC. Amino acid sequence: CASSPWAGLAYEQYF.

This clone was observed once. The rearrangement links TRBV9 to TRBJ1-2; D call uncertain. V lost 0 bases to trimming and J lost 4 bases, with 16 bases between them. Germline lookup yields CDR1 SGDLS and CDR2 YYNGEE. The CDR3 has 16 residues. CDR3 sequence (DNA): TGTGCCAGCAGCGTAGATGGCAGTATAGATTCCTATGGCTACACCTTC. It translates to CASSVDGSIDSYGYTF.

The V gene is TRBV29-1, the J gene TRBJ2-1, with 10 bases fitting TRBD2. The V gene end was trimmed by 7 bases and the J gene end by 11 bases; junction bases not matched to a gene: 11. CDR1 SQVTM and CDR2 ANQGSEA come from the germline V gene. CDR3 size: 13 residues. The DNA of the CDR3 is TGCAGCGGGAGGCTAGCGGGAGTTAATAAGCAGTTCTTC. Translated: CSGRLAGVNKQFF.

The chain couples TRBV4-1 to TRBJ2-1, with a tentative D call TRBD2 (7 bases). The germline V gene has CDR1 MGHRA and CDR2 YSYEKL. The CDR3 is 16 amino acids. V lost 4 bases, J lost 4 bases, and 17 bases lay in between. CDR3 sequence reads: CASSLTGGPPYNEQFF. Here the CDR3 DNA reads TGCGCCAGCAGCCTGACGGGGGGCCCCCCTTACAATGAGCAGTTCTTC.

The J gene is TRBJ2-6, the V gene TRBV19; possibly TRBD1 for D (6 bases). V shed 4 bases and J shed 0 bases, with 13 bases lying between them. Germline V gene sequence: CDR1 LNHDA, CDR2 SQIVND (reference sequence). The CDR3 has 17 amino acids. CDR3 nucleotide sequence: TGTGCCAGTAGTAGGGACACCATAAGCTCTGGGGCCAACGTCCTGACTTTC. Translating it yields CASSRDTISSGANVLTF.

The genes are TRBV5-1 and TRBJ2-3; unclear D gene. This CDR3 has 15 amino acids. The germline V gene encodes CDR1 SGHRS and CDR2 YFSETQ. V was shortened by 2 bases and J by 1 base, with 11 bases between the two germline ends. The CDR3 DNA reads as TGCGCCAGCAGCTTCCGGGTCGGAGGCACAGATACGCAGTATTTT. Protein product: CASSFRVGGTDTQYF.

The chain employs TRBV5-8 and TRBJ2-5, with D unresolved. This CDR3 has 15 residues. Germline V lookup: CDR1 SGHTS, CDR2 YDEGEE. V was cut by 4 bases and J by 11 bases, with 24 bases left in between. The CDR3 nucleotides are TGTGCCAGCAGCGCCGCCGACTTCCCCCTACTCCGGCAGTACTTC. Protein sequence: CASSAADFPLLRQYF.

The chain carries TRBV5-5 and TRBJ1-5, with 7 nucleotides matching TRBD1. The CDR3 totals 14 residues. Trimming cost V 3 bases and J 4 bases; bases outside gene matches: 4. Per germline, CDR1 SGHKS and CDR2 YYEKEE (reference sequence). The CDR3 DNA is TGTGCCAGCAGCTCCGACAGGGCAAATCAGCCCCAGCATTTT. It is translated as CASSSDRANQPQHF.

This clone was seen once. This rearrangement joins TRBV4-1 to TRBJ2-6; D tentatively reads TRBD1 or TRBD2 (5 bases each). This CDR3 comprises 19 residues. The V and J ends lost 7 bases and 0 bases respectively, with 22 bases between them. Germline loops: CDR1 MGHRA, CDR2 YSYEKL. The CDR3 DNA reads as TGCGCCAGCACGTTTGCCGGGACCCAGGCTTACTCTGGGGCCAACGTCCTGACTTTC. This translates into CASTFAGTQAYSGANVLTF.

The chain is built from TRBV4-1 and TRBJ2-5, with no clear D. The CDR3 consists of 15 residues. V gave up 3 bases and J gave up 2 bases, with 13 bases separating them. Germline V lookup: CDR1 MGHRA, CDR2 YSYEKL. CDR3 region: CASSQLGLWQETQYF. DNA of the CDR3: TGCGCCAGCAGCCAGCTAGGGCTTTGGCAAGAGACCCAGTACTTC.

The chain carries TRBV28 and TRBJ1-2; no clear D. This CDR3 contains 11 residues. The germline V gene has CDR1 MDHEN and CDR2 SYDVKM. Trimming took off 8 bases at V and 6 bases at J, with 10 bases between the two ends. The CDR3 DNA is TGTGCCAGCTATGCCGGAGATGGCTACACCTTC. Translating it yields CASYAGDGYTF.

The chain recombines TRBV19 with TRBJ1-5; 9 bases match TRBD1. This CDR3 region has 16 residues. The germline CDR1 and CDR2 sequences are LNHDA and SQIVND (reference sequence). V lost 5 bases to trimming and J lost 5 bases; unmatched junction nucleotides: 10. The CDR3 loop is CASSSLGQGIHQPQHF. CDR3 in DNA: TGTGCCAGTAGTTCCCTTGGACAGGGGATCCATCAGCCCCAGCATTTT.

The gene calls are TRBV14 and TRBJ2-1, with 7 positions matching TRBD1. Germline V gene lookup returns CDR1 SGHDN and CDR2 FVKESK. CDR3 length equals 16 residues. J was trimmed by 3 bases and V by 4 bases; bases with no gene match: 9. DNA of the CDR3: TGTGCCAGCAGCCCACATGTCGGGACAGACTACAATGAGCAGTTCTTC. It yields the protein CASSPHVGTDYNEQFF.

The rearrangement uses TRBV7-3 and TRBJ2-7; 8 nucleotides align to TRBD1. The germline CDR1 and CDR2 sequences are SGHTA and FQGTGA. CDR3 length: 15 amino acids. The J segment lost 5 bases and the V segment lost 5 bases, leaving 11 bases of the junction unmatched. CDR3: CASSPRTGRVDEQYF. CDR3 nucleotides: TGTGCCAGCAGCCCGAGGACAGGGAGAGTCGACGAGCAGTACTTC.